This T cell receptor (beta chain) is from a study of blood T cell repertoires in COVID-19. The repertoire was sequenced with immunoSEQ multiplex PCR; TCRdb's copy has only in-frame clones and lacks some. The data contain 55,000 to 75,000 clones, roughly 77% of them singletons. There are 14 residues in the CDR3. CDR1 and CDR2 (germline): ENHRY, SYGVKD. V was shortened by 3 bases and J by 3 bases, with 8 bases between the two germline ends. The chain joins TRBV10-3 to TRBJ2-2; D uncertain. The material sequenced was peripheral blood. The receptor's source is a human donor in a cohort sampled during active COVID-19. Written as DNA, the CDR3 is TGTGCCATCAGTGAAAGTCAGGACACCGGGGAGCTGTTTTTT. Translated, it gives CAISESQDTGELFF.